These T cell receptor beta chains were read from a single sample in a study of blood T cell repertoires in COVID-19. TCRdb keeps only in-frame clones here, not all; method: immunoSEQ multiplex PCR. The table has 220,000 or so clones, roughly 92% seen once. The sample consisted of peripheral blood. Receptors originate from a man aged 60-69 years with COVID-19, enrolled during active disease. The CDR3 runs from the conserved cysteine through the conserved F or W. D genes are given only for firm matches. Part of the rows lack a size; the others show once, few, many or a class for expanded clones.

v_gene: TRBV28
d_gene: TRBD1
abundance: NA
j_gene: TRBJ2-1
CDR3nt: TGTGCCAGCAGTCCCCGGGACAGATCGGGTGGGTATGGGCAGTTCTTC
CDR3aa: CASSPRDRSGGYGQFF

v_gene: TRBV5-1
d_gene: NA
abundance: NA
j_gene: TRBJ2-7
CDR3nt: TGCGCCAGCAGCCGGGAACCCTACGAGCAGTACTTC
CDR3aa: CASSREPYEQYF

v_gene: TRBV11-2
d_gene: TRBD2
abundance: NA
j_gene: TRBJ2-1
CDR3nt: TGTGCCAGCAGCCCCGGACTAGCGGGGAACTACAATGAGCAGTTCTTC
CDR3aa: CASSPGLAGNYNEQFF

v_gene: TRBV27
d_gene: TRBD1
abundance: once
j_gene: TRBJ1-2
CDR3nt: TGTGCCAGCAGTTCTAGGACCGCAGGGGGCGGCCAATACACCTTC
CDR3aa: CASSSRTAGGGQYTF

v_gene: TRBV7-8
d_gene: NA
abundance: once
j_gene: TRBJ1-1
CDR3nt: TGTGCCAGCAGCTTAACCCTCGCGAGATCGGACACTGAAGCTTTCTTT
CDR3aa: CASSLTLARSDTEAFF

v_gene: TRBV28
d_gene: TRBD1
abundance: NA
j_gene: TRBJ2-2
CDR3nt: TGTGCCAGCAGCTCAGGGGGCTTAAACACCGGGGAGCTGTTTTTT
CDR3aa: CASSSGGLNTGELFF

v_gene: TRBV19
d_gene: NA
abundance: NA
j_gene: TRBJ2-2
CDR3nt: TGTGCCTCGGCCCGCTGGGGCGGTGGGAACACCGGGGAGCTGTTTTTT
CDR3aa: CASARWGGGNTGELFF

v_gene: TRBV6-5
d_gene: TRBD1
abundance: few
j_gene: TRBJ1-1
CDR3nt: TGTGCCAGCAGTTACTGGACAGGGTCACACACTGAAGCTTTCTTT
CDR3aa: CASSYWTGSHTEAFF

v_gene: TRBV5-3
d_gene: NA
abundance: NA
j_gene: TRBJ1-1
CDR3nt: TGTGCCAGAAGCTTTCAGGACAGACCTCGCCGGGGAACGGAGAACACTGAAGCTTTCTTT
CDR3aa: CARSFQDRPRRGTENTEAFF

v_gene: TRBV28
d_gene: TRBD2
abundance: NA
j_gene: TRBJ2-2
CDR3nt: TGTGCCAGCAGTTTTTCCGGACTAGCGGGAGTTGTTTTCCTGGCCGGGGAGCTGTTTTTT
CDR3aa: CASSFSGLAGVVFLAGELFF

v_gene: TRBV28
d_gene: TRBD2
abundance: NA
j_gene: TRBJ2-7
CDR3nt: TGTGCCAGCAGTTTATTCCGGTTAGGGCGGGAGTACGAGCAGTACTTC
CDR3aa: CASSLFRLGREYEQYF

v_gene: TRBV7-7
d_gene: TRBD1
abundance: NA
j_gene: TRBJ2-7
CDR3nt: TGTGCTAGCAGCTCCGGGACAGGGACTTCCTACGAGCAGTACTTC
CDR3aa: CASSSGTGTSYEQYF

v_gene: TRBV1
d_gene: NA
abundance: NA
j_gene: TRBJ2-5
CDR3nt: TGCACCAGCAGCCAAGACGGCCAGCGGGGGGGAAGGGAGACCCAGTACTTC
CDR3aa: CTSSQDGQRGGRETQYF

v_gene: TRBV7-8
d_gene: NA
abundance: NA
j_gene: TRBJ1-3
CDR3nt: TGTGCCAGCAGCTCGGGAACGGGTGGAAACACCATATATTTT
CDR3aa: CASSSGTGGNTIYF

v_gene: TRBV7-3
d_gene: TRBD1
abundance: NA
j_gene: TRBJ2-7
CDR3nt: TGTGCCAGCAGCCGAGGGACAGGGGGCAAGTACGAGCAGTACTTC
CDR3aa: CASSRGTGGKYEQYF

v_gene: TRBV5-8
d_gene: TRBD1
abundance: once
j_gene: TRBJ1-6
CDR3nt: TGTGCCAGCAGCTGGCCGAAGGGGGCCGATAATTCACCCCTCCACTTT
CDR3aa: CASSWPKGADNSPLHF

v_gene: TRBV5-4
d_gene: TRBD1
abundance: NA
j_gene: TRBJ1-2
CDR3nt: TGTGCCAGCAGCCTCCACACAGGGGAAGACTATGGCTACACCTTC
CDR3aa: CASSLHTGEDYGYTF

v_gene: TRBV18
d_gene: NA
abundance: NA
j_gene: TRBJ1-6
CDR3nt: TGTGCCAGCTCCGGCAGGGCTAATTCACCCCTCCACTTT
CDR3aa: CASSGRANSPLHF

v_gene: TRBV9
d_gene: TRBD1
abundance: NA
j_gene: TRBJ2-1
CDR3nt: TGTGCCAGCAGTGTCGGAACAACAGGGGTCCATGAGCAGTTCTTC
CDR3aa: CASSVGTTGVHEQFF

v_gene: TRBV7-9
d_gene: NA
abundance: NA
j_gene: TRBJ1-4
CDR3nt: TGTGCCAGCAGCTCTCGGGGGTTGAGTGAAAAACTGTTTTTT
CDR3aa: CASSSRGLSEKLFF

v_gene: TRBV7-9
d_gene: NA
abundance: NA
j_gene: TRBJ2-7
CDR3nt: TGTGCCAGCAGCTCTCCCCGATTCGGGGGAACTTACGAGCAGTACTTC
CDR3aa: CASSSPRFGGTYEQYF

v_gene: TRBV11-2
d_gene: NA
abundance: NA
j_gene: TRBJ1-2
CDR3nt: TGTGCCAGCACCCTAACGGGCTATGGCTACACCTTC
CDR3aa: CASTLTGYGYTF

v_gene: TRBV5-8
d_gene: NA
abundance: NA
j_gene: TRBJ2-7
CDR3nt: TGTGCCAGCAGCAATCACAGAACCTACGAGCAGTACTTC
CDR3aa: CASSNHRTYEQYF

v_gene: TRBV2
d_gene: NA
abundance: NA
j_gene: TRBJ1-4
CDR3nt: TGTGCCAGCAGAGACGTCGGACAGCCTAATGAAAAACTGTTTTTT
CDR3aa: CASRDVGQPNEKLFF

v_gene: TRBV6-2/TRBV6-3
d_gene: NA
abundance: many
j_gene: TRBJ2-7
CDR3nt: TGTGCCAGCAGTTATTGGCAGGGAAGCTCCTACGAGCAGTACTTC
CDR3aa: CASSYWQGSSYEQYF

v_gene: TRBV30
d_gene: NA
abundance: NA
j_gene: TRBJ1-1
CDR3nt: TGTGCCTGGAGTGGTTCAGGGGAGAGTACTGAAGCTTTCTTT
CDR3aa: CAWSGSGESTEAFF

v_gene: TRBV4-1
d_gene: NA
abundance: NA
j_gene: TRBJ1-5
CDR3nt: TGCGCCAGCAGCCACGGTAATGGGGCCGGCAATCAGCCCCAGCATTTT
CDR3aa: CASSHGNGAGNQPQHF

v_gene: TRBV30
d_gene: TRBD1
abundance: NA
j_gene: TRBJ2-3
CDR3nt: TGTGCCTGGGGCCCGACAGGGGGTTCAGATACGCAGTATTTT
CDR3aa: CAWGPTGGSDTQYF

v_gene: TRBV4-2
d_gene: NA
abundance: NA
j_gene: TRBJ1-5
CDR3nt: TGTGCCAGCAGCCAAGTGGTGAGTAATAGCAATCAGCCCCAGCATTTT
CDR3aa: CASSQVVSNSNQPQHF

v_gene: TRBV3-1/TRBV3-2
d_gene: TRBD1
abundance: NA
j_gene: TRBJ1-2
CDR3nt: TGTGCCAGCAGCCCGCGACAGGGGAGCTATGGCTACACCTTC
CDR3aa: CASSPRQGSYGYTF

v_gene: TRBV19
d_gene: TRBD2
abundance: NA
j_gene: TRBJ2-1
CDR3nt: TGTGCCAGTAGTATAGGGACTAGCGGGGGTTGGAATGAGCAGTTCTTC
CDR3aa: CASSIGTSGGWNEQFF

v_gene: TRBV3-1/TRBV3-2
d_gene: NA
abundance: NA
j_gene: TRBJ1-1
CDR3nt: TGTGCCAGCAGCCAAGATCTACTAATGGCGGGCACTGAAGCTTTCTTT
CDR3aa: CASSQDLLMAGTEAFF

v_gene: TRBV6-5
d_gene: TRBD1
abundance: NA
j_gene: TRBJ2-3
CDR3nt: TGTGCCAGCAGGCCACAGGGGGCTCAGACAGATACGCAGTATTTT
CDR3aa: CASRPQGAQTDTQYF

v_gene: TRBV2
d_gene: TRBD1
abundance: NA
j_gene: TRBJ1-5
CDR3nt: TGTGCCAGCAGAGTAGACAGGGTAGGCAATCAGCCCCAGCATTTT
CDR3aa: CASRVDRVGNQPQHF

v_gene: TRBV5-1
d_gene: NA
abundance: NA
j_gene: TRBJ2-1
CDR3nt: TGCGCCAGCAGCCCTAATAGCGGCTCCTACAATGAGCAGTTCTTC
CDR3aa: CASSPNSGSYNEQFF

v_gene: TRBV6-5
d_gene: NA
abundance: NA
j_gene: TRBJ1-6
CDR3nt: TGTGCCACCACCCAACAGGGCTATAATTCACCCCTCCACTTT
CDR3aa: CATTQQGYNSPLHF

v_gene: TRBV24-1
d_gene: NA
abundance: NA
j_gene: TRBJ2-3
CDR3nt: TGTGCCACCAGTGATTTTGGAGCGGAGGGCACAGATACGCAGTATTTT
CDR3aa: CATSDFGAEGTDTQYF

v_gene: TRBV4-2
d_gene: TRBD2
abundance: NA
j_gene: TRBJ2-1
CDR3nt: TGTGCCAGCAGCCATCTAAGCGGGGGCCTCAATGAGCAGTTCTTC
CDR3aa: CASSHLSGGLNEQFF

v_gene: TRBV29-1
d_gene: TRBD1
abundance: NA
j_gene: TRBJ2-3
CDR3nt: TGCAGCGGTGCGCCGGGACAGGGGAGGGAAGATACGCAGTATTTT
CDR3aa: CSGAPGQGREDTQYF

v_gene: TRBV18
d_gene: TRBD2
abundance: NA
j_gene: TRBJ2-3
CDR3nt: TGTGCCAGCTCACCAACGGGACTAGCGGTGAGCACAGATACGCAGTATTTT
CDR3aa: CASSPTGLAVSTDTQYF

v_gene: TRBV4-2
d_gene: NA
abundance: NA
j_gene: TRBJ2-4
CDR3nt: TGTGCCAGCAGCCAACTTGGGGACTTAGAAAACATTCAGTACTTC
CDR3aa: CASSQLGDLENIQYF

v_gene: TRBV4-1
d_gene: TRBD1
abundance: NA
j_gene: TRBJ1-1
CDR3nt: TGCGCCAGCAGCCCGGACAGGGCGAACACTGAAGCTTTCTTT
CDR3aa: CASSPDRANTEAFF

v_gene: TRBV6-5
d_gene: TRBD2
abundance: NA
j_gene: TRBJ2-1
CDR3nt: TGTGCCAGCAGTTACGGGGGGGGTCAAGGGAGGAAGGGGCAGTTCTTC
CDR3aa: CASSYGGGQGRKGQFF

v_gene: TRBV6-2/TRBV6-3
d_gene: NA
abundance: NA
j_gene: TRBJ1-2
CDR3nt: TGTGCCAGCAGTTACTCGAAGTCGGGCTATGGCTACACCTTC
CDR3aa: CASSYSKSGYGYTF

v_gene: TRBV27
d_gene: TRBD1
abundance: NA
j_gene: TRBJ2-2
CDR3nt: TGTGCCAGCAGTTTATCGGGACAGGGGGGCACCGGGGAGCTGTTTTTT
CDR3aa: CASSLSGQGGTGELFF

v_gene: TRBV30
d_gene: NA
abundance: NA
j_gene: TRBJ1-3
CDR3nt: TGTGCCTGGAGTGTATTCGGGAGCTCTGGAAACACCATATATTTT
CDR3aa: CAWSVFGSSGNTIYF

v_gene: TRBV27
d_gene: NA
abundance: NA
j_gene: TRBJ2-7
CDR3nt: TGTGCCAGCAGCCGAACAGGGCTCGAGCAGTACTTC
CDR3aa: CASSRTGLEQYF